This T cell receptor (beta chain) appears in the sequencing data of a study of OX40 agonist ivuxolimab in advanced cancers. As for the study in general: Age averaged about 66 years (range about 23 to 80), and 82.7% were male.

Sequencing used immunoSEQ multiplex PCR; TCRdb keeps in-frame clones, though not all of them. The data hold about 100,000 clones, with about 91% observed a single time. To note about this clone: The antigen remains unidentified.

The germline CDR1 and CDR2 sequences are MNHNS and SASEGT. The length of the CDR3 is 12 residues. V was clipped by 4 bases and J by 6 bases, with 9 bases between them. Study-level findings and limits: In the 0.1 to 3.0 mg/kg range, CD4+ and CD8+ blood T cells had expanded clonally by week 6. Among some nonresponders, normalized T-cell clonal expansion was also low.

The TCR comes from an adult with an advanced solid tumor such as melanoma, head and neck, liver or kidney cancer. The material sequenced was CD4+ or CD8+ T cells sorted from blood, taken in a trial of the OX40 agonist ivuxolimab. V gene TRBV6-1 combines with J gene TRBJ1-1, with no clear D. The CDR3 reads CASSGEVSEAFF. As DNA, the CDR3 is TGTGCCAGCAGTGGAGAGGTATCTGAAGCTTTCTTT.